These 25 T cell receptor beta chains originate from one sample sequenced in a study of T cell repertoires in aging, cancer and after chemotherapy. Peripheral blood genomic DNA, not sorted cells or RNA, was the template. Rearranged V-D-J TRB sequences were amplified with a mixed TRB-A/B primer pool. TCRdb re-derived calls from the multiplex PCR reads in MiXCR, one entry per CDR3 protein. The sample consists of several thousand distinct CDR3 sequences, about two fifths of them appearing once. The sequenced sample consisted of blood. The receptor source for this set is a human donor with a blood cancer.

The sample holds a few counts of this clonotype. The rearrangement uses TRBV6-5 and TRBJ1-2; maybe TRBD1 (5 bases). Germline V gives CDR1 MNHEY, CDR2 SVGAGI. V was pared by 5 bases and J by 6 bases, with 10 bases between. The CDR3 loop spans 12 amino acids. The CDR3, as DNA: TGTGCCAGCAGTCGGGGGTCGGATGGCTACACCTTC. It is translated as CASSRGSDGYTF.

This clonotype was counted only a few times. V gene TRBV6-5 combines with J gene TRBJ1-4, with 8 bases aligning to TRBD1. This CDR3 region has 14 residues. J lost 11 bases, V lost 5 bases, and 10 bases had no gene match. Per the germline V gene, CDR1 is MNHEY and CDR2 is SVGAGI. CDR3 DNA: TGTGCCAGCAGTAAACAGGGGGTTAAGTTGAAACTGTTTTTT. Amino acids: CASSKQGVKLKLFF.

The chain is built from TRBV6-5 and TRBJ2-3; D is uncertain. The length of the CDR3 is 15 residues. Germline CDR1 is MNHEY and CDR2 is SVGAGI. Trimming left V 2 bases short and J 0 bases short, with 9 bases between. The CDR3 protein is CASSYRHTSTDTQYF. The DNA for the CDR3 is TGTGCCAGCAGTTACAGGCACACGAGCACAGATACGCAGTATTTT.

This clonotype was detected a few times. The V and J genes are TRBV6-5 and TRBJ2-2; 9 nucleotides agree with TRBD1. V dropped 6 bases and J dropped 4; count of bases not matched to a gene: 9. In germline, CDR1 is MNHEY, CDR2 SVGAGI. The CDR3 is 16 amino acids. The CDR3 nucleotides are TGTGCCAGCAGCGCACGGGGGACAGGGTCCACCGGGGAGCTGTTTTTT. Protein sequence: CASSARGTGSTGELFF.

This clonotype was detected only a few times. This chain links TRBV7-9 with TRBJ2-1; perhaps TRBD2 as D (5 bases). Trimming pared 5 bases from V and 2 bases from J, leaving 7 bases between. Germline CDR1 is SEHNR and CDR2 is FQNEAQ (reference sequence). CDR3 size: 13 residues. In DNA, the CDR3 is TGTGCCAGCAGCGCCGGGACCTACAATGAGCAGTTCTTC. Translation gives CASSAGTYNEQFF.

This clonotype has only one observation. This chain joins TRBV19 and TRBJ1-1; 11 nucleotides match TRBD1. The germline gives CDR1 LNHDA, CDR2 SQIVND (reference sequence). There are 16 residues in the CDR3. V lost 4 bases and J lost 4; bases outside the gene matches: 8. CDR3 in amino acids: CASSKRTGGGGTEAFF. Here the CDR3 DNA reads TGTGCCAGTAGTAAGCGGACAGGGGGCGGAGGCACTGAAGCTTTCTTT.

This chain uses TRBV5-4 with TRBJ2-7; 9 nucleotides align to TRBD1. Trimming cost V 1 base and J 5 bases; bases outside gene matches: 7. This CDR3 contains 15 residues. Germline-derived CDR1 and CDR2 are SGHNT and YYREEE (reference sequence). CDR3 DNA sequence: TGTGCCAGCAGCTTGTTACAGGGGGCAGTCCACGAGCAGTACTTC. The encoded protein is CASSLLQGAVHEQYF.

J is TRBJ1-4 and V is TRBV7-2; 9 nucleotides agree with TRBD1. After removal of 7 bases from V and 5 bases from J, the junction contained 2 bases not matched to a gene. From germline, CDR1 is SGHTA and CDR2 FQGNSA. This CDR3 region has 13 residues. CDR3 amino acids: CASTTGGNEKLFF. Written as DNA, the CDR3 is TGTGCCAGCACAACAGGGGGCAATGAAAAACTGTTTTTT.

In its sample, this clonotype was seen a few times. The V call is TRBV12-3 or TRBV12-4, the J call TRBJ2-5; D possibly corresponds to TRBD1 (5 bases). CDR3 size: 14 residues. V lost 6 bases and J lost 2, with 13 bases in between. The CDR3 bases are TGTGCCAGCAGCGCTCGACAGCTACAAGAGACCCAGTACTTC. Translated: CASSARQLQETQYF.

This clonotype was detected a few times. The CDR3 bases are TGTGCCAGCAGACAGACAGGCGCGGAGACCCAGTACTTC. Its protein product is CASRQTGAETQYF. The chain has TRBV12-3 or TRBV12-4 and TRBJ2-5, with a possible D match to TRBD1 (6 bases). V lost 6 bases to trimming and J lost 5 bases, with 13 bases between them. The CDR3 runs 13 residues.

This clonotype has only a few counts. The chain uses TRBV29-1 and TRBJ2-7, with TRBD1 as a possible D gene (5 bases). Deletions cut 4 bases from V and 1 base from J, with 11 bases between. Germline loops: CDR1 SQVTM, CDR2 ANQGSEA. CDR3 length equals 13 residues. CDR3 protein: CSVGTPQSYEQYF. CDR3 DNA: TGCAGCGTTGGGACACCTCAATCCTACGAGCAGTACTTC.

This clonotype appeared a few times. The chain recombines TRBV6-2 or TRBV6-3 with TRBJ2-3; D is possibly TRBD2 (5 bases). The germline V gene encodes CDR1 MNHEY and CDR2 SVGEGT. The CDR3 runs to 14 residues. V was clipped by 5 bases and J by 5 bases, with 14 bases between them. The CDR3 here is CASSQRFTGDTQYF. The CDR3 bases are TGTGCCAGCAGTCAGCGGTTTACTGGAGATACGCAGTATTTT.

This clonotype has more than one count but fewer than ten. Written as DNA, the CDR3 is TGTGCCAGCAGCTTGGGAGAACGGAACAATGAGCAGTTCTTC. Protein product: CASSLGERNNEQFF. V gene TRBV5-6 combines with J gene TRBJ2-1; the D is unclear. The CDR3 has 14 amino acids. In germline, CDR1 is SGHDT, CDR2 YYEEEE. V lost 0 bases and J lost 5, with 9 bases in between.

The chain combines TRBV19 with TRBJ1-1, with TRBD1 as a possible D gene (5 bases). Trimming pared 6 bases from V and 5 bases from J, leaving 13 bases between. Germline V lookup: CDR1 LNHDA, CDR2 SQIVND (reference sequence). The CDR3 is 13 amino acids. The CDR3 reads CASRRGGGTEAFF. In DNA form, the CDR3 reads TGTGCCAGTAGGCGCGGGGGAGGGACTGAAGCTTTCTTT.

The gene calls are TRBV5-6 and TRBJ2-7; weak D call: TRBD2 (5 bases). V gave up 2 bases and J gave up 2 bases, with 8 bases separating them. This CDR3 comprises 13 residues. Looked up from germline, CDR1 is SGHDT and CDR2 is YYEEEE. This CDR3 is CASSFWRAYEQYF. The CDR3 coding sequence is TGTGCCAGCAGCTTCTGGCGGGCCTACGAGCAGTACTTC.

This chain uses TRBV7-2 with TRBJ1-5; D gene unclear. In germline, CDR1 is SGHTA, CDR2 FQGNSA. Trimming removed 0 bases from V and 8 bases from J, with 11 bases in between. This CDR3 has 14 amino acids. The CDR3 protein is CASSLAPQGEPQHF. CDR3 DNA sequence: TGTGCCAGCAGCTTAGCCCCTCAAGGTGAGCCCCAGCATTTT.

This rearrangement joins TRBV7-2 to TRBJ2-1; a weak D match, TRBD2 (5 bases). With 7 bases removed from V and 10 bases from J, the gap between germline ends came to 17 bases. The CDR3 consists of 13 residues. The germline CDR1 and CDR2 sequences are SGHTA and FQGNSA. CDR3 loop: CASTEVASLEQFF. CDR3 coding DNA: TGTGCCAGCACCGAAGTAGCGTCTTTGGAGCAGTTCTTC. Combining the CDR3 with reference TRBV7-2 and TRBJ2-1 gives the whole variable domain GAGVSQSPSNKVTEKGKDVELRCDPISGHTALYWYRQSLGQGLEFLIYFQGNSAPDKSGLPSDRFSAERTGGSVSTLTIQRTQQEDSAVYLCASTEVASLEQFFGPGTRLTVL.

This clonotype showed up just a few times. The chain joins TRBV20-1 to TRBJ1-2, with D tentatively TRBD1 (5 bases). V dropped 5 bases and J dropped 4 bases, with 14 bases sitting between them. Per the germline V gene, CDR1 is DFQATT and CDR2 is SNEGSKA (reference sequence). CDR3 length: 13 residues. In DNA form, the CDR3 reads TGCAGTGCTGTTAGGACGGGACGCTATGGCTACACCTTC. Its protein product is CSAVRTGRYGYTF.

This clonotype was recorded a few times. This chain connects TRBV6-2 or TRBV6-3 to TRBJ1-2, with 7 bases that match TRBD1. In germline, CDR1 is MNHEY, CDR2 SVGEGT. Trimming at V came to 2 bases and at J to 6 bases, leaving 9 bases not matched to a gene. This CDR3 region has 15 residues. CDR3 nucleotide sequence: TGTGCCAGCAGTTACGCCGACAGGGAAACTGATGGCTACACCTTC. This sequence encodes CASSYADRETDGYTF.

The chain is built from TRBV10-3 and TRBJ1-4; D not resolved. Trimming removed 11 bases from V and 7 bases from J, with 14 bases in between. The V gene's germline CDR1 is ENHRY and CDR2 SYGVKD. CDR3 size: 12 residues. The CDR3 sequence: CAFGRGPEKLFF. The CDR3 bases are TGTGCCTTCGGGCGGGGTCCTGAAAAACTGTTTTTT.

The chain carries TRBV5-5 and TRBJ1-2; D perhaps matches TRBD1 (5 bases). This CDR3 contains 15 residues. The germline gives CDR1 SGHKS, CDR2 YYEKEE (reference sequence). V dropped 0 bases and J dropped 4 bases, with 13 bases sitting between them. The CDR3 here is CASSLGGDGTYGYTF. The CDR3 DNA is TGTGCCAGCAGCTTGGGGGGTGATGGGACCTATGGCTACACCTTC.

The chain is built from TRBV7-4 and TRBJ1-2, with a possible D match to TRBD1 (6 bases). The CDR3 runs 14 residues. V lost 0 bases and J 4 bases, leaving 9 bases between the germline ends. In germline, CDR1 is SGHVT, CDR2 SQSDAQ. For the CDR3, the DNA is TGTGCCAGCAGCTTAGCCCCAGGGGTCTATGGCTACACCTTC. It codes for CASSLAPGVYGYTF.

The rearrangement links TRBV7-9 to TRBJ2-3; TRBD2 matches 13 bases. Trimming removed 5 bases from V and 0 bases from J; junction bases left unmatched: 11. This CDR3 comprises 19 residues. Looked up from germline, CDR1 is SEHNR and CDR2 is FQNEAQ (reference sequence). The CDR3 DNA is TGTGCCAGCAGCGGTACCGGACTAGCGGGGGCCAGCAGCACAGATACGCAGTATTTT. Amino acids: CASSGTGLAGASSTDTQYF.

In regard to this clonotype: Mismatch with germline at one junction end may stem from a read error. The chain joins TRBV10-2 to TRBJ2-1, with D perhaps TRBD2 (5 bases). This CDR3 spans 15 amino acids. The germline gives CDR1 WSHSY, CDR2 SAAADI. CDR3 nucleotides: TGTGCCATCAGTGAAGTTAGCGATCTCTACAATGAGCAGTTCTTC. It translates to CAISEVSDLYNEQFF.

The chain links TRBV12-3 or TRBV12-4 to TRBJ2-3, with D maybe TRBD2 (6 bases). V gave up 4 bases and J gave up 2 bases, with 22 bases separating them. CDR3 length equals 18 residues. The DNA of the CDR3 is TGTGCCAGCAGTTCCGAGCTCTTGACTAGTTCATACACAGATACGCAGTATTTT. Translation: CASSSELLTSSYTDTQYF.